This TCR beta chain was retrieved from a study of blood T cell repertoires in COVID-19. Study background: Sources were T cells, B-cell-depleted T cells, or PBMCs; the material itself was cDNA or gDNA.

V dropped 3 bases and J dropped 6; count of bases not matched to a gene: 1. The CDR3 spans 14 residues. CDR1 KGHSH and CDR2 LQKENI come from the germline V gene. Original data processing: Amplification with reference gene primers provided the estimates of nucleated cell counts. Repertoires were generated with immunoSEQ multiplex PCR, while TCRdb's copy carries only in-frame clones and drops some. D and trimming were read from the DNA, whereas the V and J calls and clone size are those reported in that table. The data contain 52,000 or so clones, approximately 90% of them seen just once; the ten biggest clones take up 7.5% to 9.5%.

The sample consisted of peripheral blood. This chain links TRBV18 with TRBJ1-6; 8 positions match TRBD1. This receptor was taken from a woman between 65 and 79 years old with active COVID-19. CDR3 in amino acids: CASSPQGANSPLHF. The DNA for the CDR3 is TGTGCCAGCTCACCCCAGGGGGCTAATTCACCCCTCCACTTT. Full variable domain (outside the CDR3, taken from reference TRBV18 and TRBJ1-6): NAGVMQNPRHLVRRRGQEARLRCSPMKGHSHVYWYRQLPEEGLKFMVYLQKENIIDESGMPKERFSAEFPKEGPSILRIQQVVRGDSAAYFCASSPQGANSPLHFGNGTRLTVT.